This is a list of T cell receptor beta chains from one sample in a study of T cells in Graves' hyperthyroidism and ophthalmopathy. TCRdb itself ran the multiplex PCR reads through MiXCR, one entry per CDR3 protein. The table has a few hundred thousand distinct CDR3 sequences, 15% to 20% seen once. Material: blood. The receptors were gathered from a man in his forties with Graves' hyperthyroidism. CDR3s include the opening cysteine and the closing phenylalanine or tryptophan. The D gene is left open where the match is weak. Only part of the rows carry a size: once, few, many, or a class if the clone is expanded.

D gene	V gene	clone size	J gene	CDR3 DNA	CDR3 protein
NA	TRBV6-2/TRBV6-3	few	TRBJ1-5	TGTGCCAGCAGTTACCGGGGAGATAGCAATCAGCCCCAGCATTTT	CASSYRGDSNQPQHF
NA	TRBV19	many	TRBJ2-7	TGTGCCAGTAGTATAGAATCGGGTCCCTACGAGCAGTACTTC	CASSIESGPYEQYF
TRBD2	TRBV7-2	many	TRBJ2-5	TGTGCCAGCAGCTTAGGGTTAGCGGGGGCCCAAGAGACCCAGTACTTC	CASSLGLAGAQETQYF
NA	TRBV20-1	NA	TRBJ1-2	TGCAGTGCTAGAGACAGGACCCCGCGTCAGAACTATGGCTACACCTTC	CSARDRTPRQNYGYTF
TRBD2	TRBV20-1	few	TRBJ2-7	TGCAGTGCTAGAGACGGGACTAGCGGACACGAGCAGTACTTC	CSARDGTSGHEQYF
TRBD1	TRBV5-1	NA	TRBJ2-3	TGCGCCAGCAGCTTAGGACAGGGCCCCACAGATACGCAGTATTTT	CASSLGQGPTDTQYF
TRBD2	TRBV11-1	few	TRBJ2-1	TGTGCCAGCAGCTTAAACTACGAAGTAGCGGGCAATGAGCAGTTCTTC	CASSLNYEVAGNEQFF
NA	TRBV24-1	few	TRBJ2-5	TGTGCCACCAGTGATGCCTCCGCGGACATCCAAGAGACCCAGTACTTC	CATSDASADIQETQYF
TRBD2	TRBV5-4	few	TRBJ2-5	TGTGCCAGCAGCGCGGGACTATTCCAAGAGACCCAGTACTTC	CASSAGLFQETQYF
NA	TRBV9	many	TRBJ2-3	TGTGCCAGCAGCATTCGGGGACGCACAGATACGCAGTATTTT	CASSIRGRTDTQYF
NA	TRBV6-1	many	TRBJ2-3	TGTGCCAGCAGTCGAACAGGAACTAGCACAGATACGCAGTATTTT	CASSRTGTSTDTQYF
NA	TRBV7-9	NA	TRBJ1-1	TGTGCCAGCAGCCCCTCGCCTTCGGACACTGAAGCTTTCTTT	CASSPSPSDTEAFF
NA	TRBV19	many	TRBJ2-7	TGTGCCAGTAGTATTAAGTCGGGGGTCGAATCCTACGAGCAGTACTTC	CASSIKSGVESYEQYF
NA	TRBV3-1	NA	TRBJ1-6	TGTGCCAGCAGCCAAGGGGGGCTTGGGAATTCACCCCCCCACTTT	CASSQGGLGNSPPHF
NA	TRBV28	NA	TRBJ1-4	TGTGCCAGCACCCAGGCGGGGAGATCAGGTGAAAAACTGTTTTTT	CASTQAGRSGEKLFF
NA	TRBV28	many	TRBJ1-1	TGTGCCAGCAGTTTAAATGAGGTGATGAACACTGAAGCTTTCTTT	CASSLNEVMNTEAFF
NA	TRBV6-1	many	TRBJ2-7	TGTGCCAGCAGTGAACATGGGGGTCGTTACGAGCAGTACTTC	CASSEHGGRYEQYF
TRBD1	TRBV7-2	NA	TRBJ2-4	TGTGCCAGCAGCTTAGCGGGGGAGACAGGGCGGAACATTCAGTACTTC	CASSLAGETGRNIQYF
NA	TRBV7-7	many	TRBJ2-1	TGTGCTAGCAGCTTAGGGCAGGGGAACTACAATGAGCAGTTCTTC	CASSLGQGNYNEQFF
NA	TRBV7-6	many	TRBJ2-2	TGTGCCAGCAGCCCCTACGGGGGCCAAGCGAACACCGGGGAGCTGTTTTTT	CASSPYGGQANTGELFF
NA	TRBV11-2	many	TRBJ2-7	TGTGCCAGCAGCTCCGTGCCGGGGCAGTACGAGCAGTACTTC	CASSSVPGQYEQYF
NA	TRBV3-1	many	TRBJ2-5	TGTGCCAGCAGCCTCAACATGAGGGCAGGGGAGACCCAGTACTTC	CASSLNMRAGETQYF
NA	TRBV4-3	NA	TRBJ1-1	TGCGCCAGCAGCCAAGATAAACGGGCAGGGTTGGACACTGAAGCTTTCTTT	CASSQDKRAGLDTEAFF
TRBD2	TRBV2	many	TRBJ2-1	TGTGCCAGCATCTTGGACTCGGGGGGGGCTAAGGATGAGCAGTTCTTC	CASILDSGGAKDEQFF
NA	TRBV28	NA	TRBJ2-2	TGTGCCAGCAGTTTATTACGTGGGGAGCTGTTTTTT	CASSLLRGELFF
NA	TRBV2	once	TRBJ2-5	TGTGCCAGCGGCTCCGGGACACGGGAGTACTTC	CASGSGTREYF
NA	TRBV12-3/TRBV12-4	many	TRBJ1-2	TGTGCCAGCAGTTCCTCTCCGATCACGGAAGAATATGGCTACACCTTC	CASSSSPITEEYGYTF
NA	TRBV3-1	many	TRBJ1-6	TGTGCCAGCAGCCAAGGGAGTGGGTCTGATTCACCCCTCCACTTT	CASSQGSGSDSPLHF
NA	TRBV28	many	TRBJ1-2	TGTGCCAGCAGTTTGGGAAACTATGGCTACACCTTC	CASSLGNYGYTF
NA	TRBV7-9	many	TRBJ2-4	TGTGCCAGCAGCCCTACGGGGAACATTCAGTACTTC	CASSPTGNIQYF
TRBD2	TRBV6-2/TRBV6-3	many	TRBJ2-1	TGTGCCAGCTCCGCTACTCGACTAGCGGGGGAGGATGAGCAGTTCTTC	CASSATRLAGEDEQFF
NA	TRBV20-1	many	TRBJ1-3	TGCAGTGGGATTAGCCCAGGAAACACCATATATTTT	CSGISPGNTIYF
TRBD2	TRBV28	NA	TRBJ2-7	TGTGCCAGCAGACGGACTAGCGGCTCCTACGAGCAGTACTTC	CASRRTSGSYEQYF
NA	TRBV30	many	TRBJ1-1	TGTGCCTGGCGACCCAGGGGGAACACTGAAGCTTTCTTT	CAWRPRGNTEAFF
TRBD2	TRBV7-3	NA	TRBJ2-3	TGTGCCAGCAGCTTATGGAGCGGGGGGGCCGTAGATACGCAGTATTTT	CASSLWSGGAVDTQYF
TRBD1	TRBV5-4	many	TRBJ1-5	TGTGCCAGCAGCTTAGGGGGCGCGGATCAGCCCCAGCATTTT	CASSLGGADQPQHF